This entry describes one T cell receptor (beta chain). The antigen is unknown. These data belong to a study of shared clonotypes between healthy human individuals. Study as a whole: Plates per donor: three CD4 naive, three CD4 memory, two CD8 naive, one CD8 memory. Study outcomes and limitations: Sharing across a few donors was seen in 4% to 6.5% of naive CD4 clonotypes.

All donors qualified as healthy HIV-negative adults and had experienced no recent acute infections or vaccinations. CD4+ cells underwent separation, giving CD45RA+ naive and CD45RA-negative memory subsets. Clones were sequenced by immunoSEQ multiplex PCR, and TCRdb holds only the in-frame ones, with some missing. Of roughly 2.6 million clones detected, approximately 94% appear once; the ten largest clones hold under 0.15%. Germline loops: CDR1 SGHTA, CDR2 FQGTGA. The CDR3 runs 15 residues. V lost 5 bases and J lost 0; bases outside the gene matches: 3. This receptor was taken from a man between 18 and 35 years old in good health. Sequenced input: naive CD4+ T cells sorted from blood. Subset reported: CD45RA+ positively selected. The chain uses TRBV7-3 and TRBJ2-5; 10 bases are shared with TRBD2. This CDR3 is CASSPAGGYQETQYF. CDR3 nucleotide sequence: TGTGCCAGCAGCCCAGCGGGGGGGTACCAAGAGACCCAGTACTTC.